What follows describes a single T cell receptor beta chain. The antigen it recognizes is unknown. No clone much larger than this one lies a single base away; base qualities are absent. The data belong to a study of shared clonotypes between healthy human individuals (TCRdb year 2020). Looking at the study overall: The cohort included three men and a couple of women between 18 and 49 years of age. The study deeply sequenced blood TCR repertoires of five healthy adults to estimate repertoire size and the extent of clonotype sharing between individuals. Per donor, three plates each were used for CD4 naive and CD4 memory, two for CD8 naive, and one for CD8 memory. Between about 0.85 and 9.5 billion PBMCs per donor were obtained by leukapheresis. To increase sequencing depth and limit assay-specific biases, different laboratories used diverse techniques to prepare libraries and sequence TCR repertoires.

The donors were healthy, HIV-negative adults with no recently reported acute infections or vaccinations. Every donor was a Caucasian adult living in Nashville, Tennessee, USA. CD4+ T cells were enriched through magnetic negative selection, after which naive cells were positively selected on CD45RA and the remaining negative fraction served as the memory subset. Blood was obtained by leukapheresis, after which PBMCs were separated by Ficoll-Histopaque density gradient centrifugation and cryopreserved in liquid nitrogen vapor phase. Purity and quantity of every magnetically sorted T cell population were checked by analytical flow cytometry. Genomic DNA was isolated from every sorted fraction and measured by UV absorbance on a Nanodrop 2000c. The germline V gene supplies CDR1 SGHRS and CDR2 YFSETQ. V drops 0 bases and J drops 2 bases, leaving 7 bases in between. There are 14 amino acids in the CDR3, from cysteine to phenylalanine inclusive. Of all the DNA, just the CDR3 is kept, 42 bases in frame from base 1.

What the study reported, not specific to this receptor: Incomplete sequencing was indicated by rarefaction of sorted-subset datasets, despite the large sequencing depth. The genetic and exposure-history diversity represented was limited by the small number of donors. Only blood was sampled, and tissue TCR repertoires likely differ from those in blood. Based on pairwise subsampling, the degree of clonotype sharing among donors was expected to be affected by sequencing depth. Sharing across several donors was observed for around 5% of naive CD4, around 3.5% of naive CD8, over 2% of memory CD4, and over 0.3% of memory CD8 clonotypes. Naive subsets generally had larger estimated clonotype richness than memory subsets did. Higher generation probabilities were observed for clonotypes shared by all four sorted-subset donors than for non-shared clonotypes.

TCR CDR3 regions were amplified from genomic DNA by multiplex PCR using the deep immunoSEQ assay. Extracted genomic DNA from each cell subset was spread evenly across all wells of several immunoSEQ 96-well plates, with each plate serving as a replicate. For sorted subsets, each replicate PCR was loaded with around 200 ng genomic DNA, equivalent to some 27,000 T cell genomes. The purified libraries were quantified using a Qubit 3.0 fluorometer, sized with a Bioanalyzer 2100, and then quantified again using the KAPA Library Quantification kit. Every immunoSEQ 96-well plate was sequenced on a dedicated single-read 150-cycle Illumina NextSeq 550 flow cell. The original methods were these. The immunoSEQ output contained only junctional sequences without quality scores, so filtering could not match that applied to full-length reads. To assign V/J genes and CDR3, sequences were annotated using PyIR, a Python wrapper for IgBLAST v1.9, with IMGT germline references. Reads were filtered out if the reads had weak V/J assignments (E-value above 1e-6), no CDR3, stop codons, out-of-frame junctions, or ambiguous translated residues. V3J clonotypes were defined as sequences sharing the same inferred V gene, J gene, and CDR3 amino acid sequence. Percentage overlap between repertoires was computed as shared unique clonotypes divided by the size of the smaller repertoire. RTK rarefaction, the Chao1 estimator, and Recon v2.1 estimates of unobserved clonotypes were used to assess repertoire richness. OLGA was used to compute generation probabilities for all TCRbeta clonotypes that the gDNA method yielded from several donors. TCRdb stores this immuneACCESS table with in-frame sequences only. Part of the clones is absent; in the studies checked, under half of the shortfall reflects unresolved V genes, and no reason is known for the rest. V and J calls and clone size are copied from that table; D and trimming were computed from the DNA. The sample data list a few million clones, and 93% of these were observed just once. The ten largest clones capture 0.39% of the sample.

The sequence came from a man in his late teens or twenties in good health. Some clones in this sample may be carry-over from other donors' samples. The rearranged segments are TRBV5-1 and TRBJ2-3; the D gene cannot be named for sure. The source material was naive CD4+ T cells from PBMCs. The sample's cell subset or site label, decoded: CD45RA+ positively selected. The bases are TGCGCCAGCAGCTTGGGCCACACCACAGATACGCAGTATTTT. Its translation reads: CASSLGHTTDTQYF.